This TCR beta chain was identified in a study of T cell changes during pregnancy in multiple sclerosis. Trimming took off 6 bases at V and 4 bases at J, with 18 bases between the two ends. The CDR3 is made up of 16 amino acids. CDR1 MDHEN and CDR2 SYDVKM come from the germline V gene. Produced via immunoSEQ multiplex PCR; TCRdb's table is partial and in-frame only. The sample yields approximately 59,000 clones, approximately 89% seen once. The chain has TRBV28 and TRBJ1-4, with a possible D match to TRBD1 (5 bases). The specimen was peripheral blood, collected in the third trimester of pregnancy. The clonotype originates from a female donor in good health, enrolled as a control in a pregnancy study. This CDR3 reads CASSFTTGLLNEKLFF. The CDR3 DNA is TGTGCCAGCAGCTTTACGACGGGACTACTTAATGAAAAACTGTTTTTT. Looking up the rest from reference TRBV28 and TRBJ1-4 gives the full variable domain: DVKVTQSSRYLVKRTGEKVFLECVQDMDHENMFWYRQDPGLGLRLIYFSYDVKMKEKGDIPEGYSVSREKKERFSLILESASTNQTSMYLCASSFTTGLLNEKLFFGSGTQLSVL.